These T cell receptor beta chains were read from a single sample in a study of glioma-infiltrating T cells. One entry per CDR3 protein, called by TCRdb with MiXCR from the multiplex PCR reads. The sample carries about 140,000 distinct CDR3 sequences, 39% recorded once. Sequenced material: glioma tissue, nonneoplastic brain tissue, or PBMCs (not recorded which). The receptors derive from a human donor with low-grade glioma or glioblastoma, undergoing nonglioma brain surgery, or in good health (not recorded which). Both conserved end residues are part of each CDR3. D genes are given only for firm matches. Size values are once, few and many counts, or a class for expanded clones, and some rows have none.

abundance	d_gene	v_gene	j_gene	CDR3nt	CDR3aa
.	.	TRBV28	TRBJ2-3	TGTGCCAGCAGTCCCAGTATTACAGATACGCAGTATTTT	CASSPSITDTQYF
.	.	TRBV12-3/TRBV12-4	TRBJ1-5	TGTGCCAGCAGTTTAACAGCGAACAATCAGCCCCAGCATTTT	CASSLTANNQPQHF
many	TRBD1	TRBV27	TRBJ1-2	TGTGCCAGCAGTTTTGGACAGGGATATGGCTACACCTTC	CASSFGQGYGYTF
.	.	TRBV7-9	TRBJ2-3	TGTGCCAGCAGCTTAGGGGACAACACAGATACGCAGTATTTT	CASSLGDNTDTQYF
.	.	TRBV28	TRBJ2-5	TGTGCCAGCAGTTTCTTGGAGACCCGGTACTTC	CASSFLETRYF
few	.	TRBV28	TRBJ2-1	TGTGCCAGCAGTTCACTCGACAATGAGCAGTTCTTC	CASSSLDNEQFF
.	TRBD1	TRBV20-1	TRBJ2-1	TGCAGTGCTATCCGACAGGGAGAATACAATGAGCAGTTCTTC	CSAIRQGEYNEQFF
.	.	TRBV18	TRBJ2-1	TGTGCCGGCTCACCTGCCCTTAATGAGCAGTTCTTC	CAGSPALNEQFF
.	.	TRBV9	TRBJ2-3	TGTGCCAGCAGCGTACGCCCCTACACAGATACGCAGTATTTT	CASSVRPYTDTQYF
.	TRBD2	TRBV28	TRBJ2-7	TGTGCCAGCAGTTCCCGGACTAGCGGACGCTACGAGCAGTACTTC	CASSSRTSGRYEQYF
few	TRBD1	TRBV7-2	TRBJ1-2	TGTGCCAGCAGCTTAGAAGGGGGCGGGTATGGCTACACCTTC	CASSLEGGGYGYTF
.	TRBD2	TRBV20-1	TRBJ2-3	TGCAGTGCGCCTGGGACTAGCGGTGACCCAGATACGCAGTATTTT	CSAPGTSGDPDTQYF
many	TRBD1	TRBV20-1	TRBJ2-1	TGCAGTGCTAGAGTCGGCAGGGGGATTCCTGAGCAGTTCTTC	CSARVGRGIPEQFF
few	.	TRBV20-1	TRBJ1-2	TGCAGTGCTAGAGTTCCGGACAGCTATGGCTACACCTTC	CSARVPDSYGYTF
.	.	TRBV27	TRBJ1-2	TGTGCCAGCAGTTTTTCCGACAGGAACTATGGCTACACCTTC	CASSFSDRNYGYTF
.	TRBD2	TRBV20-1	TRBJ2-4	TGCAGTGCTAGAGATCGAATAGCGGGTCTAGCCAAAAACATTCAGTACTTC	CSARDRIAGLAKNIQYF
few	TRBD2	TRBV27	TRBJ2-7	TGTGCCAGCAGTTTATCCCTAGCGGGACGTTCCTACGAGCAGTACTTC	CASSLSLAGRSYEQYF
few	.	TRBV7-2	TRBJ2-1	TGTGCCAGCAGCACCAGGAATGCTCCCGATGAGCAGTTCTTC	CASSTRNAPDEQFF
few	TRBD2	TRBV7-2	TRBJ2-5	TGTGCCAGCAGCTCAACAGGACTAGCGGAAGAGACCCAGTACTTC	CASSSTGLAEETQYF
few	.	TRBV6-1	TRBJ1-5	TGTGCCAGCAGGCAGGGAAGTCAGCCCCAGCATTTT	CASRQGSQPQHF
few	TRBD1	TRBV4-3	TRBJ2-7	TGCGCCAGCAGCCAAGACTGGACAGGGGGTATCTACGAGCAGTACTTC	CASSQDWTGGIYEQYF
few	TRBD1	TRBV5-1	TRBJ2-1	TGCGCCAGCAGCCTAACAGGGGTTAGCAGGAATGAGCAGTTCTTC	CASSLTGVSRNEQFF
.	TRBD1	TRBV20-1	TRBJ2-7	TGCAGTGCACAGGACAGGGATCCCTACGAGCAGTACTTC	CSAQDRDPYEQYF
.	TRBD1	TRBV7-2	TRBJ2-7	TGTGCCAGCAGCTTAGTCTCGGGACAGGGACCCTACGAGCAGTACTTC	CASSLVSGQGPYEQYF
.	TRBD1	TRBV20-1	TRBJ1-6	TGCAGTGCTAGAGATGGGGCGACGACAGGGCAGAATTCACCCCTCCACTTT	CSARDGATTGQNSPLHF
.	TRBD1	TRBV28	TRBJ2-3	TGTGCCAGCAGTTTCTGGGACAGGTCGTTTAATACGCAGTATTTT	CASSFWDRSFNTQYF
few	.	TRBV7-2	TRBJ2-3	TGTGCCAGCAGCTCATCCGGGACCACAGATACGCAGTATTTT	CASSSSGTTDTQYF
.	.	TRBV27	TRBJ2-5	TGTGCCAGCAGTTTTTTGGCCGGAGGCCAAGAGACCCAGTACTTC	CASSFLAGGQETQYF
.	TRBD2	TRBV19	TRBJ2-7	TGTGCCAGTAGCTGGACTAGCGGGAGGGCCGGCGAGCAGTACTTC	CASSWTSGRAGEQYF